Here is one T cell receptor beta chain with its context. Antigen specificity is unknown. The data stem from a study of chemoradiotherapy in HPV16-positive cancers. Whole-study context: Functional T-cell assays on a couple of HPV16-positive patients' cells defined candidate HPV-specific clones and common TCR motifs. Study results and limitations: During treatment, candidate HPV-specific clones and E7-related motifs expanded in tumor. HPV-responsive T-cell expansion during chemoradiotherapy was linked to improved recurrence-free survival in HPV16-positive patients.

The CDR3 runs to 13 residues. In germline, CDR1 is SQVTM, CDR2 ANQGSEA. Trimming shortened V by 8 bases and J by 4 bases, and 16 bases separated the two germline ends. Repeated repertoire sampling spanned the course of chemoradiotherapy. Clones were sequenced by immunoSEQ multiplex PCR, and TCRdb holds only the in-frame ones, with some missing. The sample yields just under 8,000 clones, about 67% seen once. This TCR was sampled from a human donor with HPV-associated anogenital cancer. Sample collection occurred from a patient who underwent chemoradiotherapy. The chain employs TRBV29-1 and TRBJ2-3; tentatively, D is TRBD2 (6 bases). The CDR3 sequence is CSTGVAGADTQYF. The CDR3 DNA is TGCAGCACGGGGGTGGCCGGGGCAGATACGCAGTATTTT.